These T cell receptor beta chains were read from a single sample in a study. TCRdb fed the 5' RACE reads into MiXCR, producing one record per CDR3 protein. In the table there are 30,000 or so distinct CDR3 sequences, 20% to 30% of which are singletons. Sequenced input: tumor-infiltrating Tregs sorted from the breast tumor. These receptors originate from a female donor with breast cancer. CDR3s include the opening cysteine and the closing phenylalanine or tryptophan. The order of the fields is J gene, CDR3 length, D gene, V gene, CDR3 protein. D genes are given only for firm matches.

TRBJ2-7 15 NA TRBV11-2 CASTVRGVPSYEQYF
TRBJ1-1 11 NA TRBV30 CAWSVRGEAFF
TRBJ2-1 17 NA TRBV24-1 CATSGPSAELTYNEQFF
TRBJ2-7 12 NA TRBV5-1 CASSATSYGQYF
TRBJ1-2 13 NA TRBV20-1 CSVGGQSGYGYTF
TRBJ2-1 16 NA TRBV9 CASSPRDFNSYNEQFF
TRBJ1-5 15 NA TRBV20-1 CSARFGGGVNQPQHF
TRBJ2-1 15 NA TRBV7-2 CASSLGLNRDNEQFF
TRBJ2-1 16 TRBD2 TRBV5-1 CASSRGLAGEVEEQFF
TRBJ2-1 14 NA TRBV5-1 CASSSRGGDNEQFF
TRBJ2-7 14 NA TRBV5-1 CASSPQTGTHEQYF
TRBJ2-3 13 TRBD1 TRBV7-3 CVSSSTGADTLYF
TRBJ2-1 18 NA TRBV28 CASRSFREPGHSYNEQFF
TRBJ2-2 15 NA TRBV6-5 CASRRDTRNTGELFF
TRBJ2-5 14 TRBD2 TRBV5-1 CASSLRAGGETQYF
TRBJ2-1 14 TRBD2 TRBV3-1 CATKTSGSHNEQFF
TRBJ2-1 15 TRBD2 TRBV11-2 CASRRGTSNDNEQFF
TRBJ1-5 14 TRBD1 TRBV12-3/TRBV12-4 CASSTTGVGQPQHF
TRBJ2-7 13 TRBD2 TRBV3-1 CASCLAGGYEQYF
TRBJ1-1 14 NA TRBV20-1 CSARRAPENTEAFF
TRBJ1-1 15 NA TRBV5-1 CASSLESAGRTEAFF
TRBJ1-1 14 TRBD1 TRBV6-5 CASRVTGAYTEAFF